This T cell receptor (beta chain) was identified in a study of control samples from healthy donors and cancer patients. The protocol was immunoSEQ multiplex PCR, while the TCRdb copy is restricted to in-frame clones and leaves out a portion. The sample holds 40,000 to 55,000 clones, roughly 92% seen once. CDR3 length: 19 amino acids. Per the germline V gene, CDR1 is MNHNY and CDR2 is SVGAGI (reference sequence). Trimming removed 5 bases from V and 2 bases from J; junction bases left unmatched: 13. The V and J genes are TRBV6-6 and TRBJ2-3; 13 bases are shared with TRBD2. Sequences were obtained from PBMCs. This clonotype originated in a woman aged 50 to 60 with head and neck cancer. The CDR3 region is CASSQKLAGGRGPTDTQYF. DNA for the CDR3: TGTGCCAGCAGTCAAAAACTAGCGGGGGGGCGGGGGCCCACAGATACGCAGTATTTT.